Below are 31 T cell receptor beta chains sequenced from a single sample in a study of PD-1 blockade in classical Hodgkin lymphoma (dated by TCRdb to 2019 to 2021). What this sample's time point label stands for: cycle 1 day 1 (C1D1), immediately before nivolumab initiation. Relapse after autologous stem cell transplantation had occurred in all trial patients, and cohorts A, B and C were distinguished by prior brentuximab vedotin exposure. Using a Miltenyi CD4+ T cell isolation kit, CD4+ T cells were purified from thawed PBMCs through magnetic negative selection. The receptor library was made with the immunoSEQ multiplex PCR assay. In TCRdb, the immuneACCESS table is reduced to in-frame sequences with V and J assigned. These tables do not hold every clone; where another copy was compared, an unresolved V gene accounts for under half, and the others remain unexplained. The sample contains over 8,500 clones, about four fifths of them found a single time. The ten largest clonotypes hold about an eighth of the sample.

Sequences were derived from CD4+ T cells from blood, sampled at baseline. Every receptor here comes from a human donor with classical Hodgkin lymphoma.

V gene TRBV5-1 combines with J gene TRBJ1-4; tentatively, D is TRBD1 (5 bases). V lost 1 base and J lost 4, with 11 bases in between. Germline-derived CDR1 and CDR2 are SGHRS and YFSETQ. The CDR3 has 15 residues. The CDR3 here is CASSLTTGDNEKLFF. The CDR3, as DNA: TGCGCCAGCAGCTTGACCACAGGTGATAATGAAAAACTGTTTTTT.

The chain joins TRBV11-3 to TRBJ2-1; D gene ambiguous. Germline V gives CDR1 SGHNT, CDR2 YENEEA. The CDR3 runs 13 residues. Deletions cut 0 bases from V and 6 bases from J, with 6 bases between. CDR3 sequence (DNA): TGTGCCAGCAGCTTAGACGGGCTCAATGAGCAGTTCTTC. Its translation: CASSLDGLNEQFF.

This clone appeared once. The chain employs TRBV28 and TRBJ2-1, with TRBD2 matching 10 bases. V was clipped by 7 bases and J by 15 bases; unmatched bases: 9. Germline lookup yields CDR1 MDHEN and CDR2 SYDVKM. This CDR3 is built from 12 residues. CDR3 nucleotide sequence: TGTGCCAGCATATCCAGTAGCGGGAGGTTGTTCTTC. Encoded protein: CASISSSGRLFF.

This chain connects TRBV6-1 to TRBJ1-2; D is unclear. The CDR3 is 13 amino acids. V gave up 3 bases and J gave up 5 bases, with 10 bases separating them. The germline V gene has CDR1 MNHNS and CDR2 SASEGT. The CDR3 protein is CASSDPGRYGYTF. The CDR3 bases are TGTGCCAGCAGTGACCCCGGGAGATATGGCTACACCTTC.

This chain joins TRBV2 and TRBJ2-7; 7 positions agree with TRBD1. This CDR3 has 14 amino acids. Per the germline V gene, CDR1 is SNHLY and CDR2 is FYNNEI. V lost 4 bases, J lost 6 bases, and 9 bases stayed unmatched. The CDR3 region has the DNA TGTGCCAGCAGTGCGGCAGGGGGTCGGGTCGAGCAGTACTTC. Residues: CASSAAGGRVEQYF.

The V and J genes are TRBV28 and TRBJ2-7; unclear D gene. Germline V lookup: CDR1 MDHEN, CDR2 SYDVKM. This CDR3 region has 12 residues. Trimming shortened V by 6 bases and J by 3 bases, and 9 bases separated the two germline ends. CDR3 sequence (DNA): TGTGCCAGCAGCCGGACCCTCTACGAGCAGTACTTC. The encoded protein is CASSRTLYEQYF.

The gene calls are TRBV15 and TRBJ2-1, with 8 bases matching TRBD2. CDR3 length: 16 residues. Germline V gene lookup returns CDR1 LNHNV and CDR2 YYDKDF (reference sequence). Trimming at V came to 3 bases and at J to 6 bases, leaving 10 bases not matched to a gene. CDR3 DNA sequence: TGTGCCACCAGCAGTCCCGAGGGACTAGGACTCAATGAGCAGTTCTTC. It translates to CATSSPEGLGLNEQFF.

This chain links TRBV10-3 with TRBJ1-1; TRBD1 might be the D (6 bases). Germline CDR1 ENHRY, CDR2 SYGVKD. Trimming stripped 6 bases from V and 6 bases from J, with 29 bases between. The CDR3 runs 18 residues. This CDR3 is CAISFSARKDRSSPEAFF. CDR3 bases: TGTGCCATCAGCTTTTCAGCGCGCAAAGACAGGTCCTCGCCTGAAGCTTTCTTT.

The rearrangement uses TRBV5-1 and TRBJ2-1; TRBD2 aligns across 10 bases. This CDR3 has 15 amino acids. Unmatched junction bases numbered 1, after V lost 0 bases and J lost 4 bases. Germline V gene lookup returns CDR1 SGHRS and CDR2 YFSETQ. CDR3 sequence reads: CASSLELAGYNEQFF. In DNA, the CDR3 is TGCGCCAGCAGCTTGGAACTAGCGGGGTACAATGAGCAGTTCTTC.

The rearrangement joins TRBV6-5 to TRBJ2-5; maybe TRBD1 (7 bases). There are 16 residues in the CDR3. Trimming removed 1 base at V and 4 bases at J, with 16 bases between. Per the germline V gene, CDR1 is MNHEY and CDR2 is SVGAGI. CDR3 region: CASSYFPSGGRETQYF. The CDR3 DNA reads TGTGCCAGCAGTTACTTTCCCTCAGGGGGGCGAGAGACCCAGTACTTC.

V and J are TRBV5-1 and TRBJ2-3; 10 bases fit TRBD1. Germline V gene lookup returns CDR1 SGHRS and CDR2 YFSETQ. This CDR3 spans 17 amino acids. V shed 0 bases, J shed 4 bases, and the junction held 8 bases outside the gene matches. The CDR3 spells CASSLALWTGGPDTQYF. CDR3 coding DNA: TGCGCCAGCAGCTTGGCGCTTTGGACAGGGGGACCAGATACGCAGTATTTT.

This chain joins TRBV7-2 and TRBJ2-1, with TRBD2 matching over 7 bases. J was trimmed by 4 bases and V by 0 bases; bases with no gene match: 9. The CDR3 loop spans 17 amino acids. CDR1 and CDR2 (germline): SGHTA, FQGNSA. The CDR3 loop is CASSLAVGSGPYNEQFF. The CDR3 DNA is TGTGCCAGCAGCTTAGCCGTGGGTAGCGGGCCATACAATGAGCAGTTCTTC.

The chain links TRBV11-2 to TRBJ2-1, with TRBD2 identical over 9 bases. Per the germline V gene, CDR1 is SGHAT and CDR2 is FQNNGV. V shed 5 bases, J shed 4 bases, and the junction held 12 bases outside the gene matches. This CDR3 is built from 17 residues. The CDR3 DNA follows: TGTGCCAGCAGCCCCCTTGGAGCGGGAGGTCTATACAATGAGCAGTTCTTC. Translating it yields CASSPLGAGGLYNEQFF. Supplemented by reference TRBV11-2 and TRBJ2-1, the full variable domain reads EAGVAQSPRYKIIEKRQSVAFWCNPISGHATLYWYQQILGQGPKLLIQFQNNGVVDDSQLPKDRFSAERLKGVDSTLKIQPAKLEDSAVYLCASSPLGAGGLYNEQFFGPGTRLTVL.

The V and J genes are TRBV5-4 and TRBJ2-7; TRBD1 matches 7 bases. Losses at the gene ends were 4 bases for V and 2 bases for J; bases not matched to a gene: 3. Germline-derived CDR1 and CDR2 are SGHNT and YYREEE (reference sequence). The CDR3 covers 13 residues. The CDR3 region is CASSRQGTYEQYF. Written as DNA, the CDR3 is TGTGCCAGCAGCCGACAGGGTACCTACGAGCAGTACTTC.

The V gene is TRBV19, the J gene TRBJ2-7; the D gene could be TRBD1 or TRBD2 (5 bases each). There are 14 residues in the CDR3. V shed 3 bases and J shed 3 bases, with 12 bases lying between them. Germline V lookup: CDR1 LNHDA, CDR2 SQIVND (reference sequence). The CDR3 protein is CASSIQAGSYEQYF. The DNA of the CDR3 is TGTGCCAGTAGTATCCAGGCAGGGAGCTACGAGCAGTACTTC.

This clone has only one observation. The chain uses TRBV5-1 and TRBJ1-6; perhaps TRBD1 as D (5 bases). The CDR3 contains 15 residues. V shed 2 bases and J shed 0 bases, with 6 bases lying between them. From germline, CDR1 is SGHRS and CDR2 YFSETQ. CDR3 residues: CASSLGTSYNSPLHF. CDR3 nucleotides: TGCGCCAGCAGCTTAGGGACCTCCTATAATTCACCCCTCCACTTT.

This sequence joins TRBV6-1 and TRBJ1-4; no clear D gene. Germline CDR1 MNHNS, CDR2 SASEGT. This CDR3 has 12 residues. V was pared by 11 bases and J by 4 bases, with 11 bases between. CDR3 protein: CAGRRGNEKLFF. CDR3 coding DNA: TGTGCCGGGAGACGGGGTAATGAAAAACTGTTTTTT.

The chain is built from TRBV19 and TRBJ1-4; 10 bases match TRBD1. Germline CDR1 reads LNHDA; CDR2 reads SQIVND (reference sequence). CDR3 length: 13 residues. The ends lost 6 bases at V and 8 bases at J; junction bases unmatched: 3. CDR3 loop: CASRLDRGEKLFF. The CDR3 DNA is TGTGCCAGTAGACTGGACAGGGGGGAAAAACTGTTTTTT.

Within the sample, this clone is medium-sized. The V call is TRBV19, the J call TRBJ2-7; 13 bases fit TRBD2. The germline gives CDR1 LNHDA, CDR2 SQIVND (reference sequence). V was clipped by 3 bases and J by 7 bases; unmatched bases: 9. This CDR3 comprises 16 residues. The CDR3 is CASSIVGTSGTGEQYF. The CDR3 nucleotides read TGTGCCAGTAGTATTGTGGGGACTAGCGGGACGGGAGAGCAGTACTTC. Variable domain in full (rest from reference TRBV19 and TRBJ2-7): DGGITQSPKYLFRKEGQNVTLSCEQNLNHDAMYWYRQDPGQGLRLIYYSQIVNDFQKGDIAEGYSVSREKKESFPLTVTSAQKNPTAFYLCASSIVGTSGTGEQYFGPGTRLTVT.

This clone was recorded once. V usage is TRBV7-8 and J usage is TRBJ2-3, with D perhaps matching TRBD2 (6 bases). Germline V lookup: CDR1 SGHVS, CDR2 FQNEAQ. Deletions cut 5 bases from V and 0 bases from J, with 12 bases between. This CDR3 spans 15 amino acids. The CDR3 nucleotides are TGTGCCAGCAGCACAGCGGGCTCTAGCACAGATACGCAGTATTTT. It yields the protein CASSTAGSSTDTQYF.

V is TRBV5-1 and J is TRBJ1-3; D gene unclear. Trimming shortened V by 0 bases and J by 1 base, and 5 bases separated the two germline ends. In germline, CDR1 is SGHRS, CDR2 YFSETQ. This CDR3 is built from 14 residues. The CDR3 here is CASSLELSGNTIYF. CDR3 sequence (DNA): TGCGCCAGCAGCTTGGAGTTGTCTGGAAACACCATATATTTT. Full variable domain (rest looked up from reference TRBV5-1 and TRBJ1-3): KAGVTQTPRYLIKTRGQQVTLSCSPISGHRSVSWYQQTPGQGLQFLFEYFSETQRNKGNFPGRFSGRQFSNSRSEMNVSTLELGDSALYLCASSLELSGNTIYFGEGSWLTVV.

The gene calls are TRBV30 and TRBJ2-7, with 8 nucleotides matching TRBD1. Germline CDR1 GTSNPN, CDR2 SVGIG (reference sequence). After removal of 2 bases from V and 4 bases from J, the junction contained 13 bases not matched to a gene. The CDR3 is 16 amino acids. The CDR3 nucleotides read TGTGCCTGGAGTCCACCTCAGCCAGGGGGCAGGTACGAGCAGTACTTC. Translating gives CAWSPPQPGGRYEQYF.

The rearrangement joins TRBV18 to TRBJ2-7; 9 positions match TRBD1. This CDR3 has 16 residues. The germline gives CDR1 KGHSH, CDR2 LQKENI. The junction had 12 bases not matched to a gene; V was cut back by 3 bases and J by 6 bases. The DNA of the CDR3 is TGTGCCAGCTCACCTCGAGCCGGGACAGGGAGGAGCGAGCAGTACTTC. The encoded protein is CASSPRAGTGRSEQYF.

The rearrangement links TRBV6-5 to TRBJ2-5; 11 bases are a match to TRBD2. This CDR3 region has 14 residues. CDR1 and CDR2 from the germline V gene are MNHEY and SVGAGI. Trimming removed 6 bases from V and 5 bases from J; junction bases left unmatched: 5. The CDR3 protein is CASRWGTSGETQYF. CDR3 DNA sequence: TGTGCCAGCAGATGGGGGACTAGCGGTGAGACCCAGTACTTC.

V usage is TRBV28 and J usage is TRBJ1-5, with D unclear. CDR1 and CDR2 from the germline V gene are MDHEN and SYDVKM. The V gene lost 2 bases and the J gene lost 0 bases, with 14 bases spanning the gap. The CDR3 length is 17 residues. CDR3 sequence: CASSLDVQFYSNQPQHF. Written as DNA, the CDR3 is TGTGCCAGCAGTTTAGATGTCCAGTTCTATAGCAATCAGCCCCAGCATTTT.

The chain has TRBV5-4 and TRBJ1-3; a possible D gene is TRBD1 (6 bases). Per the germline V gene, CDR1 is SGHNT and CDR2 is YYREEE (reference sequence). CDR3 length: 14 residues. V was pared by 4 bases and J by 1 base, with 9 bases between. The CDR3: CASSLGGSGNTIYF. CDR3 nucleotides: TGTGCCAGCAGCCTAGGGGGGTCTGGAAACACCATATATTTT.

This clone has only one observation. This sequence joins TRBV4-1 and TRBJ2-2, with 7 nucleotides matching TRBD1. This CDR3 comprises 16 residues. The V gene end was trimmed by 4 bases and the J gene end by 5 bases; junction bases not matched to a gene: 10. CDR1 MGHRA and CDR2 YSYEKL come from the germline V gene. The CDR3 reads CASSLKKGAWTGELFF. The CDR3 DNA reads TGCGCCAGCAGCCTAAAAAAGGGGGCATGGACCGGGGAGCTGTTTTTT.

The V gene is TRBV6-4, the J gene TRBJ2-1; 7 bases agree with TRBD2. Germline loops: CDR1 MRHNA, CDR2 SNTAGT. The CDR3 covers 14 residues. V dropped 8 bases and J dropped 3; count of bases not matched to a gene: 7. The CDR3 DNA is TGTGCCAGCTCTAAGGAGCGGGACTACAATGAGCAGTTCTTC. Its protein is CASSKERDYNEQFF.

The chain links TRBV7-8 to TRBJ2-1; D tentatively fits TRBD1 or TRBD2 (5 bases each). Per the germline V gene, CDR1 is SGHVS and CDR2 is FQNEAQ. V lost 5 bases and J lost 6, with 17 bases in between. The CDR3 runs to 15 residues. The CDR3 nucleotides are TGTGCCAGCAGCCCCTGGGGACGGCAATCCAATGAGCAGTTCTTC. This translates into CASSPWGRQSNEQFF.

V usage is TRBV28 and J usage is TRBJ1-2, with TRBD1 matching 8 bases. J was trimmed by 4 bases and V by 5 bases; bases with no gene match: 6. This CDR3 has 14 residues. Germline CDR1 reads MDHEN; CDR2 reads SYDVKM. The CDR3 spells CASSDQGARYGYTF. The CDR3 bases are TGTGCCAGCAGTGACCAGGGGGCGCGCTATGGCTACACCTTC.

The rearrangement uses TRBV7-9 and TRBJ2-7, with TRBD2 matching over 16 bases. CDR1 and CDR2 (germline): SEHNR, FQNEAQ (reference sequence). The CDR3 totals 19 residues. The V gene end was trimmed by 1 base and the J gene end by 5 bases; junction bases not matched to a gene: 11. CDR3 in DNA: TGTGCCAGCAGCTTAGTACTGGGACTAGCGGGAGGGCCTGGGAACGAGCAGTACTTC. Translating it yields CASSLVLGLAGGPGNEQYF.